The sequence of this T cell receptor (beta chain) was determined in a study of blood T cell repertoires in COVID-19. Overall study context: Sources were T cells, B-cell-depleted T cells, or PBMCs; the material itself was cDNA or gDNA.

This table comes from immunoSEQ multiplex PCR, and its TCRdb copy is limited to in-frame clones, with some not included. The data contain roughly 70,000 clones, 76% of them singletons. The CDR3 covers 17 residues. Between the trimmed V and J ends, which lost 9 bases and 0 bases, there was a span of 18 bases. CDR1 and CDR2 from the germline V gene are LNHDA and SQIVND (reference sequence). Sequenced: peripheral blood. The receptor was derived from a man in his 60s with COVID-19, enrolled during active disease. The chain links TRBV19 to TRBJ2-6; D unresolved. Written as DNA, the CDR3 is TGTGCCAGCCAGACCCAGGATTTTTACTCTGGGGCCAACGTCCTGACTTTC. This encodes CASQTQDFYSGANVLTF.